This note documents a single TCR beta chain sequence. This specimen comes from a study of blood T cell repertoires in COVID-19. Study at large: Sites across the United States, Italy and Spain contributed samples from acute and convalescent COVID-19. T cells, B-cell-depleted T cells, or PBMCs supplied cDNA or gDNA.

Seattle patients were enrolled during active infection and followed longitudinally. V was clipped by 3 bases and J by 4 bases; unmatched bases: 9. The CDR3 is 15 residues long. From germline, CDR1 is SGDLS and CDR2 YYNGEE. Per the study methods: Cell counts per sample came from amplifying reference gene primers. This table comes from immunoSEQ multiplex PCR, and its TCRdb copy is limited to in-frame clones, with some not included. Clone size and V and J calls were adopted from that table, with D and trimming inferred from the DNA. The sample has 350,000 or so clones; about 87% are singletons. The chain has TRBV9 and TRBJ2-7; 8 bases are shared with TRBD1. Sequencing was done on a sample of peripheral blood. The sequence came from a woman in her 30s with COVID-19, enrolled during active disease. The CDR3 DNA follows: TGTGCCAGCAGCGGAAGACAGGGGAACCCTTACGAGCAGTACTTC. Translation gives CASSGRQGNPYEQYF.